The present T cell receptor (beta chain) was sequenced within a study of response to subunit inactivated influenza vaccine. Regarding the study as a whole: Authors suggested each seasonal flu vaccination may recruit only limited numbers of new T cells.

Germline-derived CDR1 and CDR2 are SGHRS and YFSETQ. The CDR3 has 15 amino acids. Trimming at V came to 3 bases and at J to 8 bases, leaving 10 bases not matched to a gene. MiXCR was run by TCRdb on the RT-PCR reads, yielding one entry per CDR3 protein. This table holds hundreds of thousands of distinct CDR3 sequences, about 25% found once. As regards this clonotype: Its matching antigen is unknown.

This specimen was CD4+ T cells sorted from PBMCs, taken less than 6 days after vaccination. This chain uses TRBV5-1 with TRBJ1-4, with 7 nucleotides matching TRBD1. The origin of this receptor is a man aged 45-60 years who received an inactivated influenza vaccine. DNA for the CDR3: TGCGCCAGCAGCTACATAACAGGGGAAATAGAAAAACTGTTTTTT. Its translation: CASSYITGEIEKLFF.